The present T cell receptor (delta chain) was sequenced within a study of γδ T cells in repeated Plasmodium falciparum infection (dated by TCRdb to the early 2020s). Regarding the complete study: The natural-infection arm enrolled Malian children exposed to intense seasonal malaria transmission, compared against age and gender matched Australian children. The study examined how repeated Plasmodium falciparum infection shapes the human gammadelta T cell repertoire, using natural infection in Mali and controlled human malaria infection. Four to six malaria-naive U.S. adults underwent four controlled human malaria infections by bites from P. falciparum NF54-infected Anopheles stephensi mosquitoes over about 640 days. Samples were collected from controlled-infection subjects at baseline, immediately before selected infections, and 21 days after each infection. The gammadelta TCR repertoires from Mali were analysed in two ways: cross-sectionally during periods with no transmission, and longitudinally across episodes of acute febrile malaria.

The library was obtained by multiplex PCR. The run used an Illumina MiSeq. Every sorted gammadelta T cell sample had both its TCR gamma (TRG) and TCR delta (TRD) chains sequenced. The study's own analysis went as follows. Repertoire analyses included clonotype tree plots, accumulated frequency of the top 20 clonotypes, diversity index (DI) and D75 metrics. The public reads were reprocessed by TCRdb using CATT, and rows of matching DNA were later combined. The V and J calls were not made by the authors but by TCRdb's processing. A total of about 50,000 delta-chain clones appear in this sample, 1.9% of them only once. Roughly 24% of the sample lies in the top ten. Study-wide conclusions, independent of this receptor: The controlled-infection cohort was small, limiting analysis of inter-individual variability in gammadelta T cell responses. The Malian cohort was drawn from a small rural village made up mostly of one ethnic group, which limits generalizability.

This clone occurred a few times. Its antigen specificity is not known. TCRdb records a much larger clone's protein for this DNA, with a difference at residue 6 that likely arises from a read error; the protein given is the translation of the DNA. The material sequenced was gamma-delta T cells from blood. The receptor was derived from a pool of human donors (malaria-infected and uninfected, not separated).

The CDR3 protein: CAVEVQGTPLRSWDTRQMFF. The sequenced DNA is TGTGCTGTGGAGGTACAGGGGACGCCATTACGCTCCTGGGACACCCGACAGATGTTTTTC. The chain is encoded by TRAV36/DV7 joined to TRDJ3, with a weak D call of TRDD3 (5 bases match). TCRdb records no J gene; here it was assigned by comparing the DNA to germline. The germline V gene encodes CDR1 VTNFRS and CDR2 LTSSGIE (reference sequence). V is shortened by 0 bases, J by 0 bases, and the region joining them spans 19 bases. Reading from cysteine to phenylalanine, the CDR3 counts 20 amino acids. Of the read, only the CDR3 DNA is kept; its 60 bases are in frame from base 1.